This is a list of T cell receptor beta chains from one sample in a study of shared clonotypes between healthy human individuals. The table came from immunoSEQ multiplex PCR; TCRdb's copy has only in-frame clones and leaves some out. The table records around 1,900,000 clones, 90% to 95% of them present only once. The source material was naive CD8+ T cells from PBMCs. All receptors derive from a man between 18 and 29 years old in good health. Some clones in this sample may be carry-over from other donors' samples. Both conserved end residues are part of each CDR3. Each record gives: CDR3 DNA, CDR3 protein, D gene, V gene, clone size, J gene, CDR3 length. The D gene is left open where the match is weak. Expanded clones get a size class; other rows say once, few or many, or leave the size out.

cdr3_nt: TGTGCCAGCAGCCATAGCGACTCAATGGAGACCCAGTACTTC
cdr3_aa: CASSHSDSMETQYF
d_call: -
v_call: TRBV7-8
clone_size: -
j_call: TRBJ2-5
cdr3_length: 14

cdr3_nt: TGTGCCAGCAGTTACGGGTACGAGGGGGATCAGCCCCAGCATTTT
cdr3_aa: CASSYGYEGDQPQHF
d_call: -
v_call: TRBV6-5
clone_size: -
j_call: TRBJ1-5
cdr3_length: 15

cdr3_nt: TGTGCCAGCAGCTTACTACCGGCTGGGGTGAACGAGCAGTACTTC
cdr3_aa: CASSLLPAGVNEQYF
d_call: -
v_call: TRBV13
clone_size: -
j_call: TRBJ2-7
cdr3_length: 15

cdr3_nt: TGTGCCAGCAGCCACGCCCGGACTAGCGGAGACTACGAGCAGTACTTC
cdr3_aa: CASSHARTSGDYEQYF
d_call: TRBD2
v_call: TRBV7-9
clone_size: -
j_call: TRBJ2-7
cdr3_length: 16

cdr3_nt: TGTGCCAGTAGTGGGTCCGGGGGGGATAGGGACGAGCAGTACTTC
cdr3_aa: CASSGSGGDRDEQYF
d_call: TRBD2
v_call: TRBV19
clone_size: once
j_call: TRBJ2-7
cdr3_length: 15

cdr3_nt: TGTGCCAGCTCACAGACTAGCGGGAGGCGTGATGAGCAGTTCTTC
cdr3_aa: CASSQTSGRRDEQFF
d_call: TRBD2
v_call: TRBV18
clone_size: -
j_call: TRBJ2-1
cdr3_length: 15

cdr3_nt: TGTGCCAGTGGAGCGGGGGGACGGGAGACCCAGTACTTC
cdr3_aa: CASGAGGRETQYF
d_call: TRBD2
v_call: TRBV19
clone_size: -
j_call: TRBJ2-5
cdr3_length: 13

cdr3_nt: TGTGCCAGCAGCTTACAGGGTACCCCCTACGAGCAGTACTTC
cdr3_aa: CASSLQGTPYEQYF
d_call: -
v_call: TRBV6-5
clone_size: -
j_call: TRBJ2-7
cdr3_length: 14

cdr3_nt: TGTGCCAGCGGTAGCGGCCGCGAGCAGTACTTC
cdr3_aa: CASGSGREQYF
d_call: -
v_call: TRBV25-1
clone_size: -
j_call: TRBJ2-7
cdr3_length: 11

cdr3_nt: TGTGCCAGCAGCCAGGGAAGGAGCGGGTACTCCTACGAGCAGTACTTC
cdr3_aa: CASSQGRSGYSYEQYF
d_call: -
v_call: TRBV14
clone_size: -
j_call: TRBJ2-7
cdr3_length: 16

cdr3_nt: TGTGCCAGCAGCGACCGCGGTGGCCGGGCCACCAATGAGCAGTTCTTC
cdr3_aa: CASSDRGGRATNEQFF
d_call: -
v_call: TRBV7-3
clone_size: -
j_call: TRBJ2-1
cdr3_length: 16

cdr3_nt: TGTGCCAGCAGCGTAACCGGGACTAGCGGAAACGAGCAGTACTTC
cdr3_aa: CASSVTGTSGNEQYF
d_call: TRBD2
v_call: TRBV9
clone_size: -
j_call: TRBJ2-7
cdr3_length: 15

cdr3_nt: TGTGCCAGCAGCGTACTTCCGCGGGGGTCGGGGTTTCACCTCTCCTCTGGGGCCAACGTCCTGACTTTC
cdr3_aa: CASSVLPRGSGFHLSSGANVLTF
d_call: TRBD2
v_call: TRBV9
clone_size: -
j_call: TRBJ2-6
cdr3_length: 23

cdr3_nt: TGTGCCAGCAGCTCGACATCACTAGCGGGAGGCTACGAGCAGTACTTC
cdr3_aa: CASSSTSLAGGYEQYF
d_call: TRBD2
v_call: TRBV13
clone_size: -
j_call: TRBJ2-7
cdr3_length: 16

cdr3_nt: TGCAGCGTTGAAGGTTACCCTTCTCTACCCACCTTC
cdr3_aa: CSVEGYPSLPTF
d_call: -
v_call: TRBV29-1
clone_size: -
j_call: TRBJ1-2
cdr3_length: 12

cdr3_nt: TGTGCCAGCAGCTCAAACTTGGGCCTGGACAAGAGCTCCTACGAGCAGTACTTC
cdr3_aa: CASSSNLGLDKSSYEQYF
d_call: -
v_call: TRBV7-9
clone_size: once
j_call: TRBJ2-7
cdr3_length: 18

cdr3_nt: TGTGCCAGCAGTCAGACAGGGGGGTTCAATCAGCCCCAGCATTTT
cdr3_aa: CASSQTGGFNQPQHF
d_call: TRBD1
v_call: TRBV28
clone_size: -
j_call: TRBJ1-5
cdr3_length: 15

cdr3_nt: TGTGCCATCAGTGAGTCCCGGGACAGGGGCGTACCTAATGAAAAACTGTTTTTT
cdr3_aa: CAISESRDRGVPNEKLFF
d_call: TRBD1
v_call: TRBV10-3
clone_size: -
j_call: TRBJ1-4
cdr3_length: 18

cdr3_nt: TGTGCCAGCAGTGATGGGCGGGACCTCTCCTACGAGCAGTACTTC
cdr3_aa: CASSDGRDLSYEQYF
d_call: -
v_call: TRBV2
clone_size: -
j_call: TRBJ2-7
cdr3_length: 15

cdr3_nt: TGCGCCAGCAGCCTGGATCCTAACTATGGCTACACCTTC
cdr3_aa: CASSLDPNYGYTF
d_call: -
v_call: TRBV5-1
clone_size: -
j_call: TRBJ1-2
cdr3_length: 13

cdr3_nt: TGTGCCAGCAGCCCTAGCGGGTCCTACAATGAGCAGTTCTTC
cdr3_aa: CASSPSGSYNEQFF
d_call: TRBD2
v_call: TRBV7-7
clone_size: -
j_call: TRBJ2-1
cdr3_length: 14

cdr3_nt: TGTGCCATCAGTGACTACAGGGGGGAGAACACTGAAGCTTTCTTT
cdr3_aa: CAISDYRGENTEAFF
d_call: TRBD1
v_call: TRBV10-3
clone_size: -
j_call: TRBJ1-1
cdr3_length: 15

cdr3_nt: TGTGCCAGCAGTTACTCGGTAGGGATAGCGACAGATACGCAGTATTTT
cdr3_aa: CASSYSVGIATDTQYF
d_call: -
v_call: TRBV6-6
clone_size: -
j_call: TRBJ2-3
cdr3_length: 16

cdr3_nt: TGTGCCATCAGTGAGTCACTAGCGGGAGAGGTAGATACGCAGTATTTT
cdr3_aa: CAISESLAGEVDTQYF
d_call: TRBD2
v_call: TRBV10-3
clone_size: -
j_call: TRBJ2-3
cdr3_length: 16

cdr3_nt: TGTGCCAGCAGTCATGGACCTAACACTGAAGCTTTCTTT
cdr3_aa: CASSHGPNTEAFF
d_call: -
v_call: TRBV27
clone_size: -
j_call: TRBJ1-1
cdr3_length: 13

cdr3_nt: TGTGCCAGTAGCGAATTACACACCATATATTTT
cdr3_aa: CASSELHTIYF
d_call: -
v_call: TRBV19
clone_size: -
j_call: TRBJ1-3
cdr3_length: 11

cdr3_nt: TGTGCCAGCAGTCAGCAACAGGGGGCCTACGAGCAGTACTTC
cdr3_aa: CASSQQQGAYEQYF
d_call: TRBD1
v_call: TRBV25-1
clone_size: -
j_call: TRBJ2-7
cdr3_length: 14

cdr3_nt: TGTGCCAGCAGTGAATTGGGAGGACAGGGGTTTGAGACCCAGTACTTC
cdr3_aa: CASSELGGQGFETQYF
d_call: TRBD1
v_call: TRBV6-1
clone_size: once
j_call: TRBJ2-5
cdr3_length: 16

cdr3_nt: TGTGCCAGCAGCTTAACAGGGTCCTCCTACGAGCAGTACTTC
cdr3_aa: CASSLTGSSYEQYF
d_call: -
v_call: TRBV7-2
clone_size: -
j_call: TRBJ2-7
cdr3_length: 14

cdr3_nt: TGTGCCAGCAGCTCCTGGGGGGCCGCTAACTATGGCTACACCTTC
cdr3_aa: CASSSWGAANYGYTF
d_call: -
v_call: TRBV5-6
clone_size: -
j_call: TRBJ1-2
cdr3_length: 15

cdr3_nt: TGTGCCAGCAGCTCACCCACTAGCGGGGGGCAGTACTTC
cdr3_aa: CASSSPTSGGQYF
d_call: TRBD2
v_call: TRBV7-2
clone_size: -
j_call: TRBJ2-7
cdr3_length: 13

cdr3_nt: TGCGCCAGCAGCTTATGGACTAGCGGGCGCGAGCAGTACTTC
cdr3_aa: CASSLWTSGREQYF
d_call: TRBD2
v_call: TRBV5-1
clone_size: -
j_call: TRBJ2-7
cdr3_length: 14

cdr3_nt: TGCAGCGTCCACACAGGCCAAGCTTTCTTT
cdr3_aa: CSVHTGQAFF
d_call: -
v_call: TRBV29-1
clone_size: -
j_call: TRBJ1-1
cdr3_length: 10

cdr3_nt: TGCGCCAGCAGCCAAATTACACAGGGGACTAGCGGGACCTACGAGCAGTACTTC
cdr3_aa: CASSQITQGTSGTYEQYF
d_call: TRBD2
v_call: TRBV4-1
clone_size: -
j_call: TRBJ2-7
cdr3_length: 18

cdr3_nt: TGTGCCAGCAGCTCCCCATGGACGGAAGCGGGACTACGGACCAATGAGCAGTTCTTC
cdr3_aa: CASSSPWTEAGLRTNEQFF
d_call: TRBD2
v_call: TRBV5-6
clone_size: -
j_call: TRBJ2-1
cdr3_length: 19

cdr3_nt: TGTGCCAGCTCACCCTTCTCGGGGAGAGGGACAGATACGCAGTATTTT
cdr3_aa: CASSPFSGRGTDTQYF
d_call: -
v_call: TRBV18
clone_size: -
j_call: TRBJ2-3
cdr3_length: 16

cdr3_nt: TGTGCCAGCAGCGTAGATGGGGAGCCCCAGCATTTT
cdr3_aa: CASSVDGEPQHF
d_call: -
v_call: TRBV9
clone_size: -
j_call: TRBJ1-5
cdr3_length: 12

cdr3_nt: TGCGCCAGCAGCCAAGATTCGGCAGGTGGGAACACCTTC
cdr3_aa: CASSQDSAGGNTF
d_call: -
v_call: TRBV4-1
clone_size: -
j_call: TRBJ1-2
cdr3_length: 13

cdr3_nt: TGTGCCAGCAGCCCCTCGGCGGGGGCTGAAGCTTTCTTT
cdr3_aa: CASSPSAGAEAFF
d_call: -
v_call: TRBV7-9
clone_size: -
j_call: TRBJ1-1
cdr3_length: 13

cdr3_nt: TGTGCCAGCAGCGTAGGGCAGGTAATCGCCCAGAACACTGAAGCTTTCTTT
cdr3_aa: CASSVGQVIAQNTEAFF
d_call: -
v_call: TRBV9
clone_size: -
j_call: TRBJ1-1
cdr3_length: 17

cdr3_nt: TGTGCCAGTAGCGCTCTAGAGTGGGGCTACACCTTC
cdr3_aa: CASSALEWGYTF
d_call: -
v_call: TRBV19
clone_size: -
j_call: TRBJ1-2
cdr3_length: 12

cdr3_nt: TGTGCCAGCAGCTTAGAATGGCGGGAGGGGAAAAACATTCAGTACTTC
cdr3_aa: CASSLEWREGKNIQYF
d_call: TRBD2
v_call: TRBV7-8
clone_size: -
j_call: TRBJ2-4
cdr3_length: 16

cdr3_nt: TGCGCCAGCAGCCAAGTAGGGGAGGTCACCGGGGAGCTGTTTTTT
cdr3_aa: CASSQVGEVTGELFF
d_call: -
v_call: TRBV4-1
clone_size: -
j_call: TRBJ2-2
cdr3_length: 15

cdr3_nt: TGTGCCAGCAGCTTGGTACCGGGCCACTATGGCTACACCTTC
cdr3_aa: CASSLVPGHYGYTF
d_call: -
v_call: TRBV5-6
clone_size: -
j_call: TRBJ1-2
cdr3_length: 14

cdr3_nt: TGTGCCAGCCCATCGGCACGGGGAGATACGCAGTATTTT
cdr3_aa: CASPSARGDTQYF
d_call: -
v_call: TRBV6-1
clone_size: -
j_call: TRBJ2-3
cdr3_length: 13

cdr3_nt: TGCGCCAGCAGCCCCGGCGGCCTCTCCTACAATGAGCAGTTCTTC
cdr3_aa: CASSPGGLSYNEQFF
d_call: -
v_call: TRBV4-1
clone_size: -
j_call: TRBJ2-1
cdr3_length: 15

cdr3_nt: TGTGCCAGCGGTAGCGGGAGGAGGAATGAGCAGTTCTTC
cdr3_aa: CASGSGRRNEQFF
d_call: TRBD2
v_call: TRBV7-8
clone_size: -
j_call: TRBJ2-1
cdr3_length: 13

cdr3_nt: TGCGCCAGCAGTGAGTCCATTCAGGGGGCCTACGAGCAGTACTTC
cdr3_aa: CASSESIQGAYEQYF
d_call: TRBD1
v_call: TRBV10-2
clone_size: -
j_call: TRBJ2-7
cdr3_length: 15

cdr3_nt: TGTGCCAGCAGCGGGACAGGGAACCTACCTCTGTACGAGCAGTACTTC
cdr3_aa: CASSGTGNLPLYEQYF
d_call: TRBD1
v_call: TRBV7-9
clone_size: -
j_call: TRBJ2-7
cdr3_length: 16

cdr3_nt: TGTGCCAGCAACCCCGTCCATCAGCCCCAGCATTTT
cdr3_aa: CASNPVHQPQHF
d_call: -
v_call: TRBV28
clone_size: -
j_call: TRBJ1-5
cdr3_length: 12

cdr3_nt: TGTGCCAGCAGCTCTTTTAGAGGGATGAGCTTGCAAGACACTGAAGCTTTCTTT
cdr3_aa: CASSSFRGMSLQDTEAFF
d_call: -
v_call: TRBV7-9
clone_size: -
j_call: TRBJ1-1
cdr3_length: 18

cdr3_nt: TGTGCCAGCAGTTTCCGGTTAGGCAAAAACATTCAGTACTTC
cdr3_aa: CASSFRLGKNIQYF
d_call: -
v_call: TRBV28
clone_size: -
j_call: TRBJ2-4
cdr3_length: 14

cdr3_nt: TGTGCCAGGTCTTTGGGAAGGACTAGCGTCTACGAGCAGTACTTC
cdr3_aa: CARSLGRTSVYEQYF
d_call: TRBD2
v_call: TRBV27
clone_size: -
j_call: TRBJ2-7
cdr3_length: 15

cdr3_nt: TGTGCCAGCAGCAACAGCGAGCAGTACTTC
cdr3_aa: CASSNSEQYF
d_call: -
v_call: TRBV7-9
clone_size: few
j_call: TRBJ2-7
cdr3_length: 10